The sequence of this T cell receptor (beta chain) was determined in a study of blood T cell repertoires in COVID-19. Produced via immunoSEQ multiplex PCR; TCRdb's table is partial and in-frame only. The sample consists of 450,000 or so clones, about 90% of them appearing once. The CDR3 runs to 16 residues. Germline-derived CDR1 and CDR2 are SGHDT and YYEEEE. The trim removed 0 bases at V and 3 bases at J, leaving 7 bases unmatched. The V gene is TRBV5-6, the J gene TRBJ2-7; 9 bases line up with TRBD1. The sequence derives from a man aged 18-30 years with COVID-19, enrolled during active disease. Sequences were obtained from peripheral blood. CDR3 DNA: TGTGCCAGCAGCTTGGGTGGGACAGGGTTTTTCTACGAGCAGTACTTC. Its translation: CASSLGGTGFFYEQYF. Full variable domain (rest looked up from reference TRBV5-6 and TRBJ2-7): DAGVTQSPTHLIKTRGQQVTLRCSPKSGHDTVSWYQQALGQGPQFIFQYYEEEERQRGNFPDRFSGHQFPNYSSELNVNALLLGDSALYLCASSLGGTGFFYEQYFGPGTRLTVT.